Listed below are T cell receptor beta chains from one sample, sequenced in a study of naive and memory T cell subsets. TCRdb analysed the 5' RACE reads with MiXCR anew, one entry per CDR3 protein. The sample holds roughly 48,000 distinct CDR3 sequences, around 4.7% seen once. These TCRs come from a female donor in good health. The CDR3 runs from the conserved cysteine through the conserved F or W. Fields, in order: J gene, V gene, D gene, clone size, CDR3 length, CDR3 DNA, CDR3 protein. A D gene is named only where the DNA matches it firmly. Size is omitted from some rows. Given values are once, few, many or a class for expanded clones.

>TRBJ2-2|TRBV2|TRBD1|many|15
TGTGCCAGCATGGAGACAGGGGCGAACACCGGGGAGCTGTTTTTT
CASMETGANTGELFF
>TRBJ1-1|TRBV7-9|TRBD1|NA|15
TGTGCCAGCAGCTCTCCGGGACAGGGGGTTTTGAGGGCTTTCTTT
CASSSPGQGVLRAFF
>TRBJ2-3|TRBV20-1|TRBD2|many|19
TGCAGTGCTAGAGATTCTAAGCGGCCTAGCGGGAGGGCCGGAGATACGCAGTATTTT
CSARDSKRPSGRAGDTQYF
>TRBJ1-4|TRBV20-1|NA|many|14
TGCAGTGCCATCAACCTGGGGGTTGGGGAAAAACTGTTTTTT
CSAINLGVGEKLFF
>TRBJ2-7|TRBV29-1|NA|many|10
TGCAGCGTTGGGGGTGGGGAGCAGTACTTC
CSVGGGEQYF
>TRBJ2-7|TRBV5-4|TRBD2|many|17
TGTGCCAGCAGCTTAATTACTAGCGGGTTCTTCGGCTACGAGCAGTACTTC
CASSLITSGFFGYEQYF
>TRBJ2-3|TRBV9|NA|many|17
TGTGCCAGCAGCCCACGCCCCGACAGTCAGAGCACAGATACGCAGTATTTT
CASSPRPDSQSTDTQYF
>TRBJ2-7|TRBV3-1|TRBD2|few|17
TGTGCCAGCAGCCAAGGTTTCGTTGGCGGGAGTTCCCACGAGCAGTACTTC
CASSQGFVGGSSHEQYF
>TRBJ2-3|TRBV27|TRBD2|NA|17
TGTGCCAGCAGTCCAGGGACTAGCGGGAGGTGGACAGATACGCAGTATTTT
CASSPGTSGRWTDTQYF
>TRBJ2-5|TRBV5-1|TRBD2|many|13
TGCGCCAGCAGCGCCCAGCTAGCGGGAGAACTATACTTC
CASSAQLAGELYF
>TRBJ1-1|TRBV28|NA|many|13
TGTGCCAGCAGTTTCAGGCAGAACACTGAAGCTTTCTTT
CASSFRQNTEAFF
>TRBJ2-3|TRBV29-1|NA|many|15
TGCAGCGTTGTCCCGGGGTGGACTAGCACAGATACGCAGTATTTT
CSVVPGWTSTDTQYF
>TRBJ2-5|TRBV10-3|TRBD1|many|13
TGTGCCATCAGCCGAACAGGGGAGGAGACCCAGTACTTC
CAISRTGEETQYF
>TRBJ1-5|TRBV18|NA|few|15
TGTGCCAGCTCATTGAAGGCAGGGAGTGACCAGCCCCAGCATTTT
CASSLKAGSDQPQHF
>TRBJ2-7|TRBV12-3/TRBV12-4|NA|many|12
TGTGCCAGCAGTGTTACAGGCTACGAGCAGTACTTC
CASSVTGYEQYF
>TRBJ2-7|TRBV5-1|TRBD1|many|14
TGCGCCAGCAGCCGGGACAGTGCCTCCTACGAGCAGTACTTC
CASSRDSASYEQYF
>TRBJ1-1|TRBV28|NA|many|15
TGTGCCAGCAGTTTAGCGGGGACTCTCAACACTGAAGCTTTCTTT
CASSLAGTLNTEAFF
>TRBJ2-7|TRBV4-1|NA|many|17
TGCGCCAGCAGCCTCCCCACCGGGCAGCCGTCCTCCTACGAGCAGTACTTC
CASSLPTGQPSSYEQYF
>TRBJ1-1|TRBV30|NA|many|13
TGTGCCTGGAGCACGGAAGCTACGGCTGAAGCTTTCTTT
CAWSTEATAEAFF
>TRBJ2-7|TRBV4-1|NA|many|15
TGCGCCAGCAGCCAAGCGGAGGGGGGTTGGTACGAGCAGTACTTC
CASSQAEGGWYEQYF
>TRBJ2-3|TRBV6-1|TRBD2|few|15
TGTGCCAGCAGGGTAGCGGGAGCAAGCACAGATACGCAGTATTTT
CASRVAGASTDTQYF
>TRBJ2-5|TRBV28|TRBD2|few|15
TGTGCCAGCAGTCGACCCGGGACTAGTCAAGAGACCCAGTACTTC
CASSRPGTSQETQYF
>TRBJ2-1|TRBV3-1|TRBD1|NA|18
TGTGCCAGCAGCCAACTTACACTAGGAAACAGGGGCTACAATGAGCAGTTCTTC
CASSQLTLGNRGYNEQFF
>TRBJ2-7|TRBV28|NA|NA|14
TGTGCCAGCAGTTTTAGTAGTTATCGGTACGAGCAGTACTTC
CASSFSSYRYEQYF
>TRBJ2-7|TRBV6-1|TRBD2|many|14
TGTGCCAGCCTCAATAGCGGGAGGCCATACGAGCAGTACTTC
CASLNSGRPYEQYF
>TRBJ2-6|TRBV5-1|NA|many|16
TGCGCCAGCAGCTTGAGGGGGGCGTCTGGGGCCAACGTCCTGACTTTC
CASSLRGASGANVLTF
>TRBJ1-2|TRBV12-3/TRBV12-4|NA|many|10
TGTGCCAGCAGTTTTTATGGCTACACCTTC
CASSFYGYTF
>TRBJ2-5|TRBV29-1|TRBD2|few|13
TGCAGCGTTCGGGGGAGGGCTAAGGAGACCCAGTACTTC
CSVRGRAKETQYF
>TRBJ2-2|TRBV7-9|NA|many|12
TGTGCCAGCAAGGCGGAAACCGGGGAGCTGTTTTTT
CASKAETGELFF
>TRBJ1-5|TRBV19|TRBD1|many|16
TGTGCCAGTAGTCTCAGGGGGAAATATAGCAATCAGCCCCAGCATTTT
CASSLRGKYSNQPQHF
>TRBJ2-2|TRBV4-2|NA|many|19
TGTGCCAGCAGCCAAGAGATGGCGGGTCGAGCGGTCGATTTTCGGGAGCTGTTTTTT
CASSQEMAGRAVDFRELFF
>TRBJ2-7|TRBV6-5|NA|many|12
TGTGCCAGCAGCCGGGACATTTCCGAGCAGTACTTC
CASSRDISEQYF
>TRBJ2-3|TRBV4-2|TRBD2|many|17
TGTGCCAGCAGCCAAGACGGTACGGGAGGGGGCACAGATACGCAGTATTTT
CASSQDGTGGGTDTQYF
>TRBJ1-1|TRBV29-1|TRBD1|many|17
TGCAGCGTTGGGACAGGCGGGGGATCTTTTATGAACACTGAAGCTTTCTTT
CSVGTGGGSFMNTEAFF
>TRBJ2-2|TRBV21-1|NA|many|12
TGTGCCAGCAGCGGAGGACTGGGGGAGCTGTTTTTT
CASSGGLGELFF
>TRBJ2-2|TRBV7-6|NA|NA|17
TGTGCCAGCAGCTTAGCGTCTTGGCGGTCGGGGACCGGGGAGCTGTTTTTT
CASSLASWRSGTGELFF
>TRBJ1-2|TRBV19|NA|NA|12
TGTGCCAGTACTTACGCAGGGTCGGGCTACACCTTC
CASTYAGSGYTF